This T cell receptor beta chain was profiled in a study of chemoradiotherapy in HPV16-positive cancers. Study-wide background: A couple of HPV16-positive patients' cells yielded candidate HPV-specific clones and common motifs. General study results and limits: HPV-specific T cells were functionally defined from only a couple of HPV16-positive patients. Non-HPV-specific T cells did not expand in tumors during treatment, whereas candidate HPV-specific clones and E7-related motifs did.

This clone showed up just a few times. The antigen is undetermined. V was trimmed by 7 bases and J by 5 bases, leaving 14 bases between them. Per germline, CDR1 SGHTA and CDR2 FQGNSA. The CDR3 loop spans 13 amino acids. Profiled with immunoSEQ multiplex PCR; TCRdb holds only in-frame clones, not every one. This table has thousands of clones, less than 90% appearing once. The sequence derives from a human donor with HPV-associated anogenital cancer. The chain links TRBV7-2 to TRBJ2-5; D possibly uses TRBD1 or TRBD2 (5 bases each). Sequenced here: tumor tissue, sampled from a patient who underwent chemoradiotherapy. CDR3 DNA: TGTGCCAGCACCCTACGGGGCGGGGAGACCCAGTACTTC. Translated: CASTLRGGETQYF.